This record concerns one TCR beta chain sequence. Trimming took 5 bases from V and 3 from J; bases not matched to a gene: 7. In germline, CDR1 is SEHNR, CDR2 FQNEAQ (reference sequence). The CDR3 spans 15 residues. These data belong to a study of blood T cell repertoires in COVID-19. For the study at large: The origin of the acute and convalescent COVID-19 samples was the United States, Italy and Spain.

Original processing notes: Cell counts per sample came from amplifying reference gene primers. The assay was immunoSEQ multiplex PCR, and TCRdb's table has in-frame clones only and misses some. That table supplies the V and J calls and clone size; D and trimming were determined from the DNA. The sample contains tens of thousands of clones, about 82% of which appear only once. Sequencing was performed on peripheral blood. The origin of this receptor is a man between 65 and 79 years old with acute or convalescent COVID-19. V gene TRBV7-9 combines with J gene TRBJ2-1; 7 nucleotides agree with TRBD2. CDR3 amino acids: CASSPLADIYNEQFF. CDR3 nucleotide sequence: TGTGCCAGCAGCCCTCTAGCGGACATCTACAATGAGCAGTTCTTC.